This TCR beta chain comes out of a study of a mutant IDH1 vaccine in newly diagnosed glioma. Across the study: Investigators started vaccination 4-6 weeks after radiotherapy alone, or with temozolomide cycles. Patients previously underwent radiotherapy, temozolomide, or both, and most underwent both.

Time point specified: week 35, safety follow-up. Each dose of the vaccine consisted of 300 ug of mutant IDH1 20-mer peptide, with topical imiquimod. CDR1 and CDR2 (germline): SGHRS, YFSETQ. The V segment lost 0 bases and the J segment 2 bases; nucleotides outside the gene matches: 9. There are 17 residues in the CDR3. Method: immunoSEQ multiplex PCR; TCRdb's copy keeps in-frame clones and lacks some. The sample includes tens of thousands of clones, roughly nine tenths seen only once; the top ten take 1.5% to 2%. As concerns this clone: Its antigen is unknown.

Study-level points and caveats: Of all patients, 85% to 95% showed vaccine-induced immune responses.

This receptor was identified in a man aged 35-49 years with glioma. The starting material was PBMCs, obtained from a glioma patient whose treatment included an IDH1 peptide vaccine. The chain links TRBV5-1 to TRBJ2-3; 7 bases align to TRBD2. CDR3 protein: CASSLAQGAGITDTQYF. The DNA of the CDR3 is TGCGCCAGCAGCTTGGCCCAGGGAGCGGGGATCACAGATACGCAGTATTTT.